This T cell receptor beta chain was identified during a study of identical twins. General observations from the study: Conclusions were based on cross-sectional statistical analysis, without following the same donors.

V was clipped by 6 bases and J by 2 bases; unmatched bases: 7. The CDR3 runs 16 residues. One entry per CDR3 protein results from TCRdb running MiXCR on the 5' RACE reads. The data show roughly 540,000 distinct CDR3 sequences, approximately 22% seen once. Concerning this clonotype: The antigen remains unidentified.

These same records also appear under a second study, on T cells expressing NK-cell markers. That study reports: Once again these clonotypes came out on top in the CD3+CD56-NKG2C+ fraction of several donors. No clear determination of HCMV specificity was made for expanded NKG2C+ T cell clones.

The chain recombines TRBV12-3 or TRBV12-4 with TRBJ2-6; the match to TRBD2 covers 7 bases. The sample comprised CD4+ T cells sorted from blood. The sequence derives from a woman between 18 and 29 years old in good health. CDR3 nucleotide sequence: TGTGCCAGCAGACGCCCCGGGGGGACTGGGGCCAACGTCCTGACTTTC. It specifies CASRRPGGTGANVLTF.